These 26 T cell receptor beta chains were all obtained from the same sample, sequenced in a study of TIL therapy for anti-PD-1-resistant metastatic lung cancer. Time point indicated: pre-treatment sample, taken before nivolumab and TIL therapy. Pleural nodules or supraclavicular lymph nodes made up most of the excised metastases sampled. The libraries were made with immunoSEQ v3. Assay used: immunoSEQ multiplex PCR; TCRdb lists only in-frame clones, some missing. The sample holds 45,000 to 60,000 clones, 65% to 80% seen once. Sequencing used tumor tissue, obtained at baseline. The receptors originated from a person aged 30 to 80 with non-small cell lung cancer.

This clone was seen a single time. V and J are TRBV7-2 and TRBJ1-2; D not resolved. Trimming removed 0 bases from V and 4 bases from J, with 12 bases in between. Germline V lookup: CDR1 SGHTA, CDR2 FQGNSA. There are 15 residues in the CDR3. CDR3 loop: CASSLALGEGYGYTF. The CDR3 nucleotides read TGTGCCAGCAGCTTAGCTCTTGGTGAGGGCTATGGCTACACCTTC.

The chain carries TRBV4-2 and TRBJ2-3, with TRBD1 identical over 9 bases. CDR1 LGHNA and CDR2 YNFKEQ come from the germline V gene. The CDR3 loop spans 16 amino acids. The trim removed 1 base at V and 4 bases at J, leaving 6 bases unmatched. DNA of the CDR3: TGTGCCAGCAGCCAAGCGGGACAGGGAGGAGCAGATACGCAGTATTTT. Protein: CASSQAGQGGADTQYF.

The rearrangement joins TRBV7-9 to TRBJ2-5; TRBD1 matches at 10 bases. The CDR3 runs to 15 residues. Per germline, CDR1 SEHNR and CDR2 FQNEAQ (reference sequence). The trim removed 3 bases at V and 2 bases at J, leaving 3 bases unmatched. The DNA of the CDR3 is TGTGCCAGCAGCTTCGGGACAGGGGTACAAGAGACCCAGTACTTC. Protein product: CASSFGTGVQETQYF.

This clone appeared a single time. The chain couples TRBV14 to TRBJ2-5; 10 bases agree with TRBD2. The CDR3 is 18 amino acids. Germline loops: CDR1 SGHDN, CDR2 FVKESK. The J segment lost 4 bases and the V segment lost 0 bases, leaving 11 bases of the junction unmatched. CDR3 sequence (DNA): TGTGCCAGCAGCCAAGATCCCCCTCGAGCGGGAGGGCGAGAGACCCAGTACTTC. This encodes CASSQDPPRAGGRETQYF.

The CDR3 DNA sequence: TGCGCCAGCAGACGGGGAGGGGCAGGGGCCCAAGAGACCCAGTACTTC. This encodes CASRRGGAGAQETQYF. The V and J genes are TRBV5-1 and TRBJ2-5, with D perhaps TRBD2 (7 bases). Trimming took 5 bases from V and 1 from J, leaving 18 bases between them. The CDR3 sequence is 16 residues long. Germline V gene data show CDR1 as SGHRS and CDR2 as YFSETQ. Combining the CDR3 with reference TRBV5-1 and TRBJ2-5 gives the whole variable domain KAGVTQTPRYLIKTRGQQVTLSCSPISGHRSVSWYQQTPGQGLQFLFEYFSETQRNKGNFPGRFSGRQFSNSRSEMNVSTLELGDSALYLCASRRGGAGAQETQYFGPGTRLLVL.

The J gene is TRBJ1-4, the V gene TRBV29-1, with D maybe TRBD1 (5 bases). V gave up 4 bases and J gave up 8 bases, with 14 bases separating them. CDR3 size: 13 residues. Germline V gene sequence: CDR1 SQVTM, CDR2 ANQGSEA. The CDR3 DNA reads as TGCAGCGTTGCGTCCGGGGGGAACGAAAAACTGTTTTTT. Encoded protein: CSVASGGNEKLFF.

This rearrangement joins TRBV11-1 to TRBJ2-2; 8 positions match TRBD2. J lost 4 bases, V lost 10 bases, and 5 bases had no gene match. The CDR3 runs to 13 residues. In germline, CDR1 is SGHAT, CDR2 FQDESV (reference sequence). This CDR3 reads CATAGGVTGELFF. The CDR3 DNA sequence: TGTGCCACCGCGGGGGGAGTCACCGGGGAGCTGTTTTTT. The full variable domain, with the rest looked up from reference TRBV11-1 and TRBJ2-2, is EAEVAQSPRYKITEKSQAVAFWCDPISGHATLYWYRQILGQGPELLVQFQDESVVDDSQLPKDRFSAERLKGVDSTLKIQPAELGDSAMYLCATAGGVTGELFFGEGSRLTVL.

The sample holds a few counts of this clone. The chain couples TRBV5-1 to TRBJ2-7; tentatively, D is TRBD1 (6 bases). The CDR3 contains 13 residues. V dropped 0 bases and J dropped 2 bases, with 6 bases sitting between them. Germline V gives CDR1 SGHRS, CDR2 YFSETQ. The CDR3 sequence is CASSLDRAYEQYF. Written as DNA, the CDR3 is TGCGCCAGCAGCTTGGACAGGGCCTACGAGCAGTACTTC. Looking up the rest from reference TRBV5-1 and TRBJ2-7 gives the full variable domain: KAGVTQTPRYLIKTRGQQVTLSCSPISGHRSVSWYQQTPGQGLQFLFEYFSETQRNKGNFPGRFSGRQFSNSRSEMNVSTLELGDSALYLCASSLDRAYEQYFGPGTRLTVT.

The chain uses TRBV2 and TRBJ1-1; D gene unclear. The V gene's germline CDR1 is SNHLY and CDR2 FYNNEI. This CDR3 region has 14 residues. V lost 3 bases to trimming and J lost 1 base, with 9 bases between them. CDR3 amino acids: CASSDREGNTEAFF. The CDR3 nucleotides read TGTGCCAGCAGTGATCGGGAGGGGAACACTGAAGCTTTCTTT.

The chain couples TRBV27 to TRBJ2-5; D is unresolved. V was clipped by 5 bases and J by 0 bases, with 10 bases between them. The germline CDR1 and CDR2 sequences are MNHEY and SMNVEV (reference sequence). This CDR3 comprises 14 residues. The CDR3 here is CASSPLLYQETQYF. CDR3 coding DNA: TGTGCCAGCAGTCCCCTGCTGTACCAAGAGACCCAGTACTTC.

This chain connects TRBV7-8 to TRBJ1-1, with 9 bases aligning to TRBD1. The CDR3 extends over 17 amino acids. The V and J ends lost 5 bases and 4 bases, in that order; junction bases with no gene match: 14. CDR1 is SGHVS and CDR2 is FQNEAQ in the germline V gene. In nucleotides, the CDR3 is TGTGCCAGCAGCCTCGGCCCTCCACAGGGGGCGAGCACTGAAGCTTTCTTT. Protein product: CASSLGPPQGASTEAFF.

This clone was seen a handful of times. This rearrangement joins TRBV5-1 to TRBJ1-3; TRBD1 aligns across 7 bases. V lost 2 bases, J lost 3 bases, and 5 bases stayed unmatched. The CDR3 is 15 amino acids. Germline CDR1 SGHRS, CDR2 YFSETQ. This CDR3 is CASSLQGKSGNTIYF. In DNA form, the CDR3 reads TGCGCCAGCAGCTTACAGGGGAAGAGTGGAAACACCATATATTTT. The full variable domain, with the rest looked up from reference TRBV5-1 and TRBJ1-3, is KAGVTQTPRYLIKTRGQQVTLSCSPISGHRSVSWYQQTPGQGLQFLFEYFSETQRNKGNFPGRFSGRQFSNSRSEMNVSTLELGDSALYLCASSLQGKSGNTIYFGEGSWLTVV.

The gene calls are TRBV7-2 and TRBJ2-2; maybe TRBD1 (6 bases). The CDR3 consists of 16 residues. V lost 2 bases and J 4 bases, leaving 14 bases between the germline ends. Germline-derived CDR1 and CDR2 are SGHTA and FQGNSA. The CDR3 DNA sequence: TGTGCCAGCAGCTTACTTTCAGGGGTCGGCACCGGGGAGCTGTTTTTT. Translating gives CASSLLSGVGTGELFF.

The chain has TRBV6-5 and TRBJ2-2; the D gene is possibly TRBD2 (5 bases). Germline lookup yields CDR1 MNHEY and CDR2 SVGAGI. CDR3 length: 15 amino acids. V lost 6 bases and J lost 2, with 13 bases in between. The CDR3 spells CASRPDGINTGELFF. CDR3 DNA sequence: TGTGCCAGCAGGCCGGACGGGATTAACACCGGGGAGCTGTTTTTT.

This chain uses TRBV6-5 with TRBJ1-5; maybe TRBD1 (6 bases). Germline V lookup: CDR1 MNHEY, CDR2 SVGAGI. The CDR3 extends over 13 amino acids. Trimming left V 5 bases short and J 9 bases short, with 14 bases between. The CDR3 loop is CASSLLQGPPQHF. The DNA for the CDR3 is TGTGCCAGCAGTCTACTACAGGGACCGCCCCAGCATTTT.

In DNA, the CDR3 is TGTGCCAGCAGGACGACGGCCTTAAGCACCGGGGAGCTGTTTTTT. Protein sequence: CASRTTALSTGELFF. The V gene is TRBV2, the J gene TRBJ2-2; D gene uncertain. Germline V gene sequence: CDR1 SNHLY, CDR2 FYNNEI. The CDR3 extends over 15 amino acids. The V and J ends lost 6 bases and 4 bases respectively, with 15 bases between them. The whole variable domain, remainder taken from reference TRBV2 and TRBJ2-2, is EPEVTQTPSHQVTQMGQEVILRCVPISNHLYFYWYRQILGQKVEFLVSFYNNEISEKSEIFDDQFSVERPDGSNFTLKIRSTKLEDSAMYFCASRTTALSTGELFFGEGSRLTVL.

This chain joins TRBV6-1 and TRBJ2-3, with D perhaps TRBD2 (6 bases). Germline V gene lookup returns CDR1 MNHNS and CDR2 SASEGT. The CDR3 is 14 residues long. V was clipped by 2 bases and J by 5 bases, with 11 bases between them. The chain's CDR3 is CASSEPGEKDTQYF. The CDR3 DNA sequence: TGTGCCAGCAGTGAACCGGGGGAAAAAGATACGCAGTATTTT.

This clone was seen just once. The chain has TRBV5-1 and TRBJ1-2; tentatively, D is TRBD1 (5 bases). Germline CDR1 is SGHRS and CDR2 is YFSETQ. V was pared by 0 bases and J by 1 base, with 13 bases between. The CDR3 covers 16 residues. The DNA for the CDR3 is TGCGCCAGCAGCTTGGAACCGGGACGCATTAACTATGGCTACACCTTC. Residues: CASSLEPGRINYGYTF. The full variable domain, in which reference TRBV5-1 and TRBJ1-2 provide the parts outside the CDR3, is KAGVTQTPRYLIKTRGQQVTLSCSPISGHRSVSWYQQTPGQGLQFLFEYFSETQRNKGNFPGRFSGRQFSNSRSEMNVSTLELGDSALYLCASSLEPGRINYGYTFGSGTRLTVV.

This clone was seen just once. The V gene is TRBV5-1, the J gene TRBJ2-5, with 7 positions matching TRBD2. Germline V gene lookup returns CDR1 SGHRS and CDR2 YFSETQ. The CDR3 totals 14 residues. V trimming: 0 bases; J trimming: 3 bases; junction bases outside the gene matches: 2. CDR3 residues: CASSLVGGEETQYF. DNA for the CDR3: TGCGCCAGCAGCTTGGTTGGGGGGGAAGAGACCCAGTACTTC.

In this sample, this clone turned up a few times. The chain is built from TRBV6-1 and TRBJ1-5; 8 bases fit TRBD1. Unmatched junction bases numbered 2, after V lost 1 base and J lost 0 bases. Per the germline V gene, CDR1 is MNHNS and CDR2 is SASEGT. This CDR3 contains 16 residues. The CDR3 protein is CASSEGQGPSNQPQHF. The CDR3, as DNA: TGTGCCAGCAGTGAAGGACAGGGGCCTAGCAATCAGCCCCAGCATTTT.

This sequence joins TRBV4-1 and TRBJ1-4; 9 nucleotides match TRBD1. This CDR3 region has 16 residues. V trimming: 3 bases; J trimming: 4 bases; junction bases outside the gene matches: 6. The germline gives CDR1 MGHRA, CDR2 YSYEKL. The CDR3 DNA follows: TGCGCCAGCAGCCAGGAACGACAGGGGGATAATGAAAAACTGTTTTTT. Amino acids: CASSQERQGDNEKLFF.

This chain uses TRBV18 with TRBJ1-2; 8 bases agree with TRBD1. V shed 6 bases and J 7 bases; nucleotides not matched to a gene: 16. CDR1 and CDR2 from the germline V gene are KGHSH and LQKENI. CDR3 length: 16 residues. The CDR3 nucleotides read TGTGCCAGCTCCCGTGAGACCGACAGGGGACGGAGTGGCTACACCTTC. Its translation: CASSRETDRGRSGYTF.

This chain connects TRBV7-2 to TRBJ1-3; 7 bases are a match to TRBD1. Germline V gene lookup returns CDR1 SGHTA and CDR2 FQGNSA. The V gene end was trimmed by 3 bases and the J gene end by 7 bases; junction bases not matched to a gene: 6. The CDR3 has 14 residues. The DNA of the CDR3 is TGTGCCAGCAGCTTGGACCCACAGGGGAACACCATATATTTT. Translated, it gives CASSLDPQGNTIYF.

J is TRBJ2-2 and V is TRBV2; TRBD2 aligns across 8 bases. V was pared by 4 bases and J by 4 bases, with 8 bases of the junction left unmatched. The germline gives CDR1 SNHLY, CDR2 FYNNEI. The CDR3 is 16 amino acids. CDR3 bases: TGTGCCAGCAGTGTCGGATTAGCGGGGTTCACCGGGGAGCTGTTTTTT. Protein sequence: CASSVGLAGFTGELFF.

The rearrangement uses TRBV6-5 and TRBJ1-5; D is uncertain. CDR3 length equals 14 residues. The germline V gene has CDR1 MNHEY and CDR2 SVGAGI. V dropped 2 bases and J dropped 4 bases, with 9 bases sitting between them. The DNA for the CDR3 is TGTGCCAGCAGTTACATTTCGAGTAATCAGCCCCAGCATTTT. This translates into CASSYISSNQPQHF.

V and J are TRBV4-1 and TRBJ1-6; weak D call: TRBD1 (5 bases). The CDR3 runs to 13 residues. Germline CDR1 is MGHRA and CDR2 is YSYEKL. V lost 1 base and J 13 bases, leaving 11 bases between the germline ends. The CDR3 spells CASSQVEGSPLHF. The CDR3 nucleotides read TGCGCCAGCAGCCAAGTGGAGGGGAGTCCCCTCCACTTT.